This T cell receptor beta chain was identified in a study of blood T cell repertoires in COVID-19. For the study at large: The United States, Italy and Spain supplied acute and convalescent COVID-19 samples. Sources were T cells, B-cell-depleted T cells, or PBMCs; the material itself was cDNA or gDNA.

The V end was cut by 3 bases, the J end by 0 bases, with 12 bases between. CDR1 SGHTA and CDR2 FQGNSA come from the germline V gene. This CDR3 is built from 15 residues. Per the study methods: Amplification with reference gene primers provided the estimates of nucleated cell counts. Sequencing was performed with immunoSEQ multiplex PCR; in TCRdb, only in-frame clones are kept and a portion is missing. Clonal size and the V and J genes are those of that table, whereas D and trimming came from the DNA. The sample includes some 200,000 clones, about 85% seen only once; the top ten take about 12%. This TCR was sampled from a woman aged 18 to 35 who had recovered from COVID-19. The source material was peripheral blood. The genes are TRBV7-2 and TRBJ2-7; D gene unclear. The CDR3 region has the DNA TGTGCCAGCAGCTTTCGACGCGGTCTCTCCTACGAGCAGTACTTC. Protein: CASSFRRGLSYEQYF.